This T cell receptor beta chain comes out of a study of blood T cell repertoires in COVID-19 (dated by TCRdb to 2019 to 2021). Background for the entire study: Collaborator samples came from the United States, Italy and Spain and covered acute and convalescent phases of COVID-19. The material from the prospective study consisted of cDNA or gDNA derived from T cells, B-cell-depleted T cells, or PBMCs. The dataset comprised deeply sampled blood TCRbeta repertoires from subjects exposed to, actively infected with, or recovered from COVID-19. The repertoires were released in a freely available public database intended as a resource for research on the immune response to SARS-CoV-2. The samples were drawn from the first 160 participants of the ongoing ImmuneRACE study and from roughly 1,300 subjects provided by 6 global collaborators. Nearly every sample came with metadata listing a de-identified subject ID, COVID-19 status, age in years and sex. HLA class I and class II types, where available, came from metadata supplied by the sample provider rather than from assay-based typing. The research as a whole found: The amount of clinical and demographic metadata varied by source and participant and was provided uncurated.

CDR1 and CDR2 were assigned from the germline V gene (reference sequence) as LNHDA and SQIVND. Between the V and J ends, shortened by 3 bases and 0 bases respectively, the junction contains 8 bases. The CDR3 runs 14 amino acids, cysteine and phenylalanine included. The entry retains the CDR3 DNA only, 42 bases that are in frame from base 1. Whole blood was collected in K2EDTA tubes by collaborating institutions according to the institutions' own protocols. Collaborator samples were shipped for TCRbeta analysis as frozen whole blood, isolated PBMCs, or DNA extracted from either sample type. The immunoSEQ Assay, a bias-controlled multiplex PCR, was used to amplify TCRbeta CDR3 regions from genomic DNA. Processing in the source paper ran as follows. The number of nucleated cells in each sample was estimated from the amplification of reference gene primers within the assay. Sequence reads were collapsed and filtered to measure the absolute abundance of every unique TCRbeta CDR3 rearrangement. For each sample, productive Simpson clonality was calculated by taking the square root of Simpson's diversity index across productive rearrangements. TCRdb limited this immuneACCESS table to in-frame rearrangements with V and J called. A share of clones is missing; checked studies link under half to unresolved V genes, and the rest is unexplained. V and J calls and clone size are given by that table; D and trimming were obtained from the DNA. The sample table shows around 92,000 clones, and about 82% are seen once. The biggest ten clones account for around a quarter of the sample.

With respect to this clone: Its antigen has not been determined. Nothing much larger sits one base from this clone, and base qualities are not available.

This clonotype was obtained from a human donor in a cohort sampled during active COVID-19. The sample comprised peripheral blood. The sequence joins TRBV19 to TRBJ1-2; the D gene assignment is ambiguous. For the CDR3, the sequence is CASSISGTNYGYTF. The nucleotide sequence reads TGTGCCAGTAGTATTTCCGGGACTAACTATGGCTACACCTTC. The entire variable domain, with the stretches around the CDR3 drawn from the reference TRBV19 and TRBJ1-2 proteins, is DGGITQSPKYLFRKEGQNVTLSCEQNLNHDAMYWYRQDPGQGLRLIYYSQIVNDFQKGDIAEGYSVSREKKESFPLTVTSAQKNPTAFYLCASSISGTNYGYTFGSGTRLTVV.